The TCR beta chain described here comes from a study of neurological immune-mediated disorders. Regarding the study as a whole: Subjects shared no identical expanded-clone CDR3 amino acid sequences, suggesting private TCR-beta repertoires in all groups.

TCRdb processed the 5' RACE reads anew with MiXCR; each CDR3 protein has one entry. The sample records tens of thousands of distinct CDR3 sequences, approximately 13% being singletons. Trimming removed 1 base from V and 2 bases from J, with 10 bases in between. Germline V gene data show CDR1 as LGHDT and CDR2 as YNNKEL (reference sequence). CDR3 length: 15 residues. Sample time point: longitudinal time-point 2. There are many counts of this clonotype. The antigen is not known. This TCR derives from a woman aged 40 to 55 in good health. V gene TRBV3-1 combines with J gene TRBJ2-3; possible D gene TRBD1, 5 bases. Sequencing input: PBMCs. The CDR3 loop reads CASSQATGFTDTQYF. The CDR3 region has the DNA TGTGCCAGCAGCCAAGCTACAGGTTTCACAGATACGCAGTATTTT.